The 29 T cell receptor beta chains reported below all come from one sample, sequenced in a study of blood T cell repertoires in COVID-19. Using immunoSEQ multiplex PCR, the repertoire was profiled, and TCRdb retains in-frame clones only, with some absent. The sample contains roughly 77,000 clones, roughly 80% of which appear only once. Material for sequencing was peripheral blood. Source of these receptors: a man in his sixties with COVID-19, enrolled during active disease.

This clone occurred once. The chain joins TRBV19 to TRBJ1-2, with a possible D match to TRBD1 (5 bases). The CDR3 has 12 amino acids. Trimming removed 6 bases at V and 8 bases at J, with 13 bases between. Germline CDR1 and CDR2: LNHDA and SQIVND (reference sequence). The CDR3 DNA reads as TGTGCCAGTAGCAACAGGAGGGCGGGCTACACCTTC. Residues: CASSNRRAGYTF. The full variable domain, completed using reference TRBV19 and TRBJ1-2, is DGGITQSPKYLFRKEGQNVTLSCEQNLNHDAMYWYRQDPGQGLRLIYYSQIVNDFQKGDIAEGYSVSREKKESFPLTVTSAQKNPTAFYLCASSNRRAGYTFGSGTRLTVV.

Only a few counts were recorded for this clone. The rearrangement uses TRBV5-4 and TRBJ2-5, with 7 bases aligning to TRBD1. The junction had 5 bases not matched to a gene; V was cut back by 3 bases and J by 0 bases. The CDR3 length is 15 residues. Germline V gene lookup returns CDR1 SGHNT and CDR2 YYREEE (reference sequence). CDR3 in amino acids: CASSSRTGYQETQYF. The DNA of the CDR3 is TGTGCCAGCAGCTCGCGGACAGGATACCAAGAGACCCAGTACTTC.

J is TRBJ1-2 and V is TRBV5-6; D is ambiguous. The CDR3 extends over 12 amino acids. From germline, CDR1 is SGHDT and CDR2 YYEEEE. The ends were cut back, 4 bases at V and 8 bases at J, with 12 bases in the middle. CDR3 residues: CASSIREGGYTF. CDR3 coding DNA: TGTGCCAGCAGCATACGGGAGGGCGGCTACACCTTC.

This clone showed up just a few times. The J gene is TRBJ2-1, the V gene TRBV18, with D perhaps TRBD1 (6 bases). The CDR3 loop spans 13 amino acids. Germline CDR1 reads KGHSH; CDR2 reads LQKENI. Trimming left V 8 bases short and J 7 bases short, with 15 bases between. CDR3 sequence reads: CASRGTGDNEQFF. DNA for the CDR3: TGTGCCAGCAGGGGGACCGGCGATAATGAGCAGTTCTTC.

This chain joins TRBV6-5 and TRBJ1-2; 9 bases match TRBD1. J gave up 7 bases and V 6 bases, and 9 bases lay outside the gene matches. The CDR3 contains 14 residues. Germline lookup yields CDR1 MNHEY and CDR2 SVGAGI. The CDR3 loop is CASSPTGTGSGYTF. In nucleotides, the CDR3 is TGTGCCAGCAGCCCCACCGGGACAGGGAGTGGCTACACCTTC.

The J gene is TRBJ1-2, the V gene TRBV7-2; possible D gene TRBD1, 6 bases. Germline CDR1 and CDR2: SGHTA and FQGNSA. V lost 4 bases to trimming and J lost 4 bases, with 13 bases between them. There are 14 residues in the CDR3. In nucleotides, the CDR3 is TGTGCCAGCAGCTCGCATGGACAGAGCTATGGCTACACCTTC. The encoded protein is CASSSHGQSYGYTF.

The rearrangement joins TRBV30 to TRBJ2-6; D is ambiguous. V was trimmed by 2 bases and J by 2 bases, leaving 7 bases between them. Germline lookup yields CDR1 GTSNPN and CDR2 SVGIG (reference sequence). CDR3 length equals 14 residues. The CDR3 DNA follows: TGTGCCTGGAGTTGGCACGCTGGGGCCAACGTCCTGACTTTC. Protein product: CAWSWHAGANVLTF.

The rearrangement links TRBV10-3 to TRBJ1-1, with 7 bases aligning to TRBD1. From germline, CDR1 is ENHRY and CDR2 SYGVKD. The CDR3 sequence is 14 residues long. Trimming cost V 5 bases and J 8 bases; bases outside gene matches: 11. CDR3 sequence (DNA): TGTGCCATCAGTTCTACCGACCGGGACAGCGAAGCTTTCTTT. Translated: CAISSTDRDSEAFF.

This clone came up a few times. The rearrangement joins TRBV6-4 to TRBJ2-2; D might be TRBD1 (6 bases). The CDR3 contains 13 residues. V was trimmed by 4 bases and J by 7 bases, leaving 10 bases between them. Germline lookup yields CDR1 MRHNA and CDR2 SNTAGT. Here the CDR3 DNA reads TGTGCCAGCAGTGGACAGGCCGACGGGGAGCTGTTTTTT. The encoded protein is CASSGQADGELFF.

The CDR3 loop reads CASAETGGLPRTDTQYF. The CDR3 nucleotides are TGTGCCAGTGCCGAGACAGGGGGCCTCCCAAGGACAGATACGCAGTATTTT. The chain couples TRBV27 to TRBJ2-3; 10 positions match TRBD1. Germline-derived CDR1 and CDR2 are MNHEY and SMNVEV (reference sequence). V was pared by 9 bases and J by 3 bases, with 15 bases of the junction left unmatched. The CDR3 sequence is 17 residues long.

This chain links TRBV6-5 with TRBJ1-3; 8 positions match TRBD1. The V segment lost 6 bases and the J segment 2 bases; nucleotides outside the gene matches: 6. In germline, CDR1 is MNHEY, CDR2 SVGAGI. CDR3 length: 15 amino acids. The CDR3 region has the DNA TGTGCCAGCAGGCACGCGACAGGGGCTGGAAACACCATATATTTT. This sequence encodes CASRHATGAGNTIYF.

This clone was seen many times. The V and J genes are TRBV14 and TRBJ1-2, with TRBD1 as a possible D gene (6 bases). The V gene's germline CDR1 is SGHDN and CDR2 FVKESK. The V and J ends lost 4 bases and 8 bases respectively, with 17 bases between them. The CDR3 sequence is 14 residues long. Here the CDR3 reads CASSPDSWGYGYTF. The CDR3 bases are TGTGCCAGCAGCCCGGACAGTTGGGGGTACGGCTACACCTTC.

This clone was seen only once. This specimen includes other DNA sequences encoding the same CDR3. The V and J genes are TRBV6-2 or TRBV6-3 and TRBJ2-3; no clear D gene. The CDR3 consists of 11 residues. CDR1 is MNHEY, CDR2 SVGEGT, per germline. Trimming took 5 bases from V and 4 from J, leaving 4 bases between them. CDR3 nucleotides: TGTGCCAGCAGTCCGGCAGATACGCAGTATTTT. It codes for CASSPADTQYF.

The chain links TRBV5-5 to TRBJ2-1; 10 bases map to TRBD2. V trimming: 4 bases; J trimming: 9 bases; junction bases outside the gene matches: 16. The CDR3 length is 17 residues. The germline gives CDR1 SGHKS, CDR2 YYEKEE (reference sequence). The CDR3 loop is CASSTLILAGEVIEQFF. In nucleotides, the CDR3 is TGTGCCAGCAGCACACTAATCCTAGCGGGAGAGGTGATTGAGCAGTTCTTC.

The chain links TRBV19 to TRBJ1-1, with D tentatively TRBD1 (5 bases). V lost 7 bases, J lost 1 base, and 13 bases lay in between. The V gene's germline CDR1 is LNHDA and CDR2 SQIVND (reference sequence). The CDR3 is 14 residues long. CDR3 DNA sequence: TGTGCCAGTACCACGGGGGGAGGGAACACTGAAGCTTTCTTT. It translates to CASTTGGGNTEAFF.

The V gene is TRBV11-3, the J gene TRBJ2-5; a weak D match, TRBD1 (5 bases). The CDR3 is 14 amino acids. Per the germline V gene, CDR1 is SGHNT and CDR2 is YENEEA. Trimming removed 4 bases from V and 5 bases from J, with 14 bases in between. The CDR3 sequence: CASSSPTGMETQYF. Here the CDR3 DNA reads TGTGCCAGCAGCTCACCAACAGGAATGGAGACCCAGTACTTC.

The rearrangement links TRBV11-2 to TRBJ1-2; D uncertain. The CDR3 totals 14 residues. Per germline, CDR1 SGHAT and CDR2 FQNNGV. V was cut by 5 bases and J by 4 bases, with 14 bases left in between. This chain's CDR3 is CASSHLDGTYGYTF. In DNA form, the CDR3 reads TGTGCCAGCAGCCACCTAGACGGAACCTATGGCTACACCTTC.

The chain recombines TRBV7-7 with TRBJ2-5; D might be TRBD1 (6 bases). V was clipped by 0 bases and J by 2 bases, with 13 bases between them. Germline CDR1 is SSHAT and CDR2 is FNYEAQ (reference sequence). The CDR3 spans 16 residues. CDR3 in DNA: TGTGCCAGCAGCTTAGCGGGGTGGGGGCCTCAAGAGACCCAGTACTTC. It encodes CASSLAGWGPQETQYF.

The chain combines TRBV6-5 with TRBJ1-1, with 7 bases fitting TRBD1. Trimming took 6 bases from V and 4 from J; bases not matched to a gene: 8. In germline, CDR1 is MNHEY, CDR2 SVGAGI. This CDR3 spans 14 amino acids. This CDR3 is CASRIDRESTEAFF. CDR3 coding DNA: TGTGCCAGCAGGATCGACAGGGAATCCACTGAAGCTTTCTTT.

The chain combines TRBV3-1 (or the pseudogene TRBV3-2) with TRBJ2-1; 13 nucleotides match TRBD2. Germline assignment: CDR1 LGHDT and CDR2 YNNKEL (reference sequence). CDR3 length equals 18 residues. J lost 9 bases, V lost 4 bases, and 15 bases had no gene match. CDR3 sequence (DNA): TGTGCCAGCAGCCCCTTAGGACTAGCGGGAGTTAATGGCGGTGAGCAGTTCTTC. Translated: CASSPLGLAGVNGGEQFF.

The gene calls are TRBV4-1 and TRBJ1-1; 9 bases are shared with TRBD1. CDR1 and CDR2 from the germline V gene are MGHRA and YSYEKL. V shed 4 bases and J 7 bases; nucleotides not matched to a gene: 4. This CDR3 contains 13 residues. The CDR3 here is CASSPQGADEAFF. The CDR3 nucleotides are TGCGCCAGCAGCCCACAGGGGGCGGATGAAGCTTTCTTT.

The chain is built from TRBV29-1 and TRBJ2-5; TRBD2 aligns across 9 bases. The length of the CDR3 is 15 residues. Germline V CDR1 and CDR2: SQVTM, ANQGSEA. The ends lost 7 bases at V and 0 bases at J; junction bases unmatched: 9. The chain's CDR3 is CSATGAGGYQETQYF. In nucleotides, the CDR3 is TGCAGCGCAACCGGGGCGGGGGGGTACCAAGAGACCCAGTACTTC. Looking up the rest from reference TRBV29-1 and TRBJ2-5 gives the full variable domain: SAVISQKPSRDICQRGTSLTIQCQVDSQVTMMFWYRQQPGQSLTLIATANQGSEATYESGFVIDKFPISRPNLTFSTLTVSNMSPEDSSIYLCSATGAGGYQETQYFGPGTRLLVL.

The chain has TRBV5-6 and TRBJ1-6; no definite D call. Germline V gene lookup returns CDR1 SGHDT and CDR2 YYEEEE. The V and J ends lost 0 bases and 9 bases respectively, with 10 bases between them. CDR3 length: 14 amino acids. The CDR3 bases are TGTGCCAGCAGCTTGGTCGGGGAATTTTCACCCCTCCACTTT. Translation gives CASSLVGEFSPLHF. Combining the CDR3 with reference TRBV5-6 and TRBJ1-6 gives the whole variable domain DAGVTQSPTHLIKTRGQQVTLRCSPKSGHDTVSWYQQALGQGPQFIFQYYEEEERQRGNFPDRFSGHQFPNYSSELNVNALLLGDSALYLCASSLVGEFSPLHFGNGTRLTVT.

This clone was detected only a few times. The chain links TRBV29-1 to TRBJ2-7; weak D call: TRBD1 (5 bases). There are 14 residues in the CDR3. Germline V CDR1 and CDR2: SQVTM, ANQGSEA. V lost 6 bases and J lost 4, with 19 bases in between. CDR3 nucleotides: TGCAGCGTCACCCAAGGGGTCGGAAGATACGAGCAGTACTTC. Its protein is CSVTQGVGRYEQYF.

V and J are TRBV28 and TRBJ1-1, with a tentative D call TRBD1 (6 bases). Trimming removed 5 bases from V and 5 bases from J, with 15 bases in between. This CDR3 has 14 residues. From germline, CDR1 is MDHEN and CDR2 SYDVKM. The CDR3 nucleotides read TGTGCCAGCAGTCCGCCTCAGGGGAATACTGAAGCTTTCTTT. Its translation is CASSPPQGNTEAFF.

V usage is TRBV27 and J usage is TRBJ2-7; the match to TRBD2 covers 8 bases. V shed 4 bases, J shed 0 bases, and the junction held 2 bases outside the gene matches. CDR1 MNHEY and CDR2 SMNVEV come from the germline V gene (reference sequence). The CDR3 totals 14 residues. The CDR3 DNA is TGTGCCAGCAGTTCGCGGGGGGACTCCTACGAGCAGTACTTC. Translated: CASSSRGDSYEQYF.

V gene TRBV21-1 combines with J gene TRBJ2-2; no check of the table's D call, TRBD1, against the DNA was made. TRBV21-1 is shown as a pseudogene. The CDR3 is made up of 15 amino acids. The CDR3 loop reads CASSGTGVNTGELFF. The CDR3 region has the DNA TGTGCCAGTTCAGGTACAGGGGTCAACACCGGGGAGCTGTTTTTT.

The V call is TRBV7-9, the J call TRBJ1-3, with 8 bases that match TRBD1. The V segment lost 5 bases and the J segment 0 bases; nucleotides outside the gene matches: 9. The CDR3 covers 17 residues. Looked up from germline, CDR1 is SEHNR and CDR2 is FQNEAQ (reference sequence). CDR3 coding DNA: TGTGCCAGCAGCCCATGGACAGGGACAAGCTCTGGAAACACCATATATTTT. As protein: CASSPWTGTSSGNTIYF.

As concerns this clone: A much bigger clone sits one base away, suggesting this may be a read error. The V call is TRBV7-2, the J call TRBJ1-6; D gene ambiguous. This CDR3 spans 14 amino acids. Trimming took 5 bases from V and 0 from J, leaving 5 bases between them. Per the germline V gene, CDR1 is SGHTA and CDR2 is FQGNSA. CDR3 nucleotides: TGTGCCAGCAGCCGGAGCTCCTATAATTCACCCCTCCACTTT. It encodes CASSRSSYNSPLHF.